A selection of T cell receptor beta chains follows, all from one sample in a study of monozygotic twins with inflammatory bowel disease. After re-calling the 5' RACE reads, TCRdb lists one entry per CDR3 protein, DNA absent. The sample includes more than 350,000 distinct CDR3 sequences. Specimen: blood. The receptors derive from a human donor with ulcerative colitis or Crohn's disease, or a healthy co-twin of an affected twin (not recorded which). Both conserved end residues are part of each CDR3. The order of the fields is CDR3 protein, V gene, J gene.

CDR3 protein: CASSLEAGPYEQYF
V gene: TRBV5-1
J gene: TRBJ2-7

CDR3 protein: CASSSGNIQYF
V gene: TRBV5-1
J gene: TRBJ2-4

CDR3 protein: CASSPGIGGNSGANVLTF
V gene: TRBV11-1
J gene: TRBJ2-6

CDR3 protein: CASSKLPPTGSGNTIYF
V gene: TRBV6-1
J gene: TRBJ1-3

CDR3 protein: CACPAILTSTDTQYF
V gene: TRBV30
J gene: TRBJ2-3

CDR3 protein: CASTPRGGTNEKLFF
V gene: TRBV12-3/TRBV12-4
J gene: TRBJ1-4

CDR3 protein: CASSESGGAGDTQYF
V gene: TRBV2
J gene: TRBJ2-3

CDR3 protein: CASTSLGAYEQYF
V gene: TRBV6-2/TRBV6-3
J gene: TRBJ2-7

CDR3 protein: CASSGRRYSGANVLTF
V gene: TRBV7-2
J gene: TRBJ2-6

CDR3 protein: CASSHLGASGSSYEQYF
V gene: TRBV4-2
J gene: TRBJ2-7

CDR3 protein: CASSLSRQGSQPQHF
V gene: TRBV27
J gene: TRBJ1-5

CDR3 protein: CASSQEVRLTEFF
V gene: TRBV4-1
J gene: TRBJ2-1

CDR3 protein: CASSPSPAVYEQYF
V gene: TRBV18
J gene: TRBJ2-7

CDR3 protein: CASSFNLQSSGANVLTF
V gene: TRBV7-3
J gene: TRBJ2-6

CDR3 protein: CSVEDPGLSYNSPLHF
V gene: TRBV29-1
J gene: TRBJ1-6

CDR3 protein: CASSHRGGLKEQFF
V gene: TRBV23-1
J gene: TRBJ2-1

CDR3 protein: CASSSGVEQYF
V gene: TRBV12-3/TRBV12-4
J gene: TRBJ2-7

CDR3 protein: CASSYSKGGHNEQFF
V gene: TRBV6-5
J gene: TRBJ2-1

CDR3 protein: CASSMRRGFSDTQYF
V gene: TRBV12-3/TRBV12-4
J gene: TRBJ2-3

CDR3 protein: CASSYEGPGELFF
V gene: TRBV7-6
J gene: TRBJ2-2

CDR3 protein: CASSFAGEGDTQYF
V gene: TRBV7-7
J gene: TRBJ2-3

CDR3 protein: CASSHLRATALGANVLTF
V gene: TRBV3-1
J gene: TRBJ2-6

CDR3 protein: CASSYSSGGGTGELFF
V gene: TRBV6-2/TRBV6-3
J gene: TRBJ2-2

CDR3 protein: CASSSQGTSKETQYF
V gene: TRBV7-2
J gene: TRBJ2-5

CDR3 protein: CASSLQSGIGTEAFF
V gene: TRBV12-3/TRBV12-4
J gene: TRBJ1-1

CDR3 protein: CASRASGGVRDTQYF
V gene: TRBV2
J gene: TRBJ2-3

CDR3 protein: CASRNSNSPLHF
V gene: TRBV19
J gene: TRBJ1-6

CDR3 protein: CASSLEGAPMNTEAFF
V gene: TRBV7-9
J gene: TRBJ1-1

CDR3 protein: CASSLVIGYTGELFF
V gene: TRBV12-3/TRBV12-4
J gene: TRBJ2-2

CDR3 protein: CASSARGRGQPQHF
V gene: TRBV7-2
J gene: TRBJ1-5

CDR3 protein: CASSLAPFGAGSYNEQFF
V gene: TRBV7-2
J gene: TRBJ2-1

CDR3 protein: CASSLSGTVNTEAFF
V gene: TRBV5-1
J gene: TRBJ1-1

CDR3 protein: CASSFAGLYNEQFF
V gene: TRBV28
J gene: TRBJ2-1

CDR3 protein: CASIADRTNIGELFF
V gene: TRBV6-1
J gene: TRBJ2-2

CDR3 protein: CASSEGNEQYF
V gene: TRBV10-2
J gene: TRBJ2-7

CDR3 protein: CSVKARANTGELFF
V gene: TRBV20-1
J gene: TRBJ2-2

CDR3 protein: CASSAGRVNTEAFF
V gene: TRBV5-1
J gene: TRBJ1-1

CDR3 protein: CSARRREVGEKLFF
V gene: TRBV20-1
J gene: TRBJ1-4

CDR3 protein: CSALKPGGYNEQFF
V gene: TRBV20-1
J gene: TRBJ2-1

CDR3 protein: CASSPGYEQYF
V gene: TRBV7-2
J gene: TRBJ2-7

CDR3 protein: CASSRDRQVTDTQYF
V gene: TRBV7-2
J gene: TRBJ2-3

CDR3 protein: CASSRGASGQETQYF
V gene: TRBV5-4
J gene: TRBJ2-5

CDR3 protein: CASSSRTGEVLGGYTF
V gene: TRBV6-5
J gene: TRBJ1-2

CDR3 protein: CASSIERGGNQPQHF
V gene: TRBV19
J gene: TRBJ1-5

CDR3 protein: CSAGGTGVTGELFF
V gene: TRBV29-1
J gene: TRBJ2-2

CDR3 protein: CASSSRDRGLNEAFF
V gene: TRBV7-9
J gene: TRBJ1-1

CDR3 protein: CASRSGQYSNQPQHF
V gene: TRBV12-3/TRBV12-4
J gene: TRBJ1-5

CDR3 protein: CASSPRLSSTDTQYF
V gene: TRBV18
J gene: TRBJ2-3

CDR3 protein: CSATEEQETQYF
V gene: TRBV20-1
J gene: TRBJ2-5

CDR3 protein: CASSPVPGTNTEAFF
V gene: TRBV7-3
J gene: TRBJ1-1